Described below is a single T cell receptor (beta chain) sequence and its context. The record originates from a study of blood T cell repertoires in COVID-19. Study-wide background: The United States, Italy and Spain were the sources of the acute and convalescent COVID-19 samples. From T cells, B-cell-depleted T cells, or PBMCs came the material, which was cDNA or gDNA.

Original analysis: Nucleated cell counts were estimated from reference gene primer amplification. Libraries were prepared by immunoSEQ multiplex PCR; TCRdb keeps only in-frame clonotypes and omits some of them. That table furnishes V, J and clone size, whereas the DNA furnished D and trimming. The data contain just over 150,000 clones, roughly 84% of them seen just once; the ten biggest clones take up roughly 9.8%. The CDR3 contains 12 residues. The V gene's germline CDR1 is DFQATT and CDR2 SNEGSKA (reference sequence). With 6 bases removed from V and 0 bases from J, the gap between germline ends came to 8 bases.

The sequenced sample consisted of peripheral blood. The TCR sequence derives from a woman aged 50 to 60 with acute or convalescent COVID-19. This rearrangement joins TRBV20-1 to TRBJ1-2; D is unresolved. Here the CDR3 reads CSASRSNYGYTF. CDR3 bases: TGCAGTGCCAGTCGTTCTAACTATGGCTACACCTTC.